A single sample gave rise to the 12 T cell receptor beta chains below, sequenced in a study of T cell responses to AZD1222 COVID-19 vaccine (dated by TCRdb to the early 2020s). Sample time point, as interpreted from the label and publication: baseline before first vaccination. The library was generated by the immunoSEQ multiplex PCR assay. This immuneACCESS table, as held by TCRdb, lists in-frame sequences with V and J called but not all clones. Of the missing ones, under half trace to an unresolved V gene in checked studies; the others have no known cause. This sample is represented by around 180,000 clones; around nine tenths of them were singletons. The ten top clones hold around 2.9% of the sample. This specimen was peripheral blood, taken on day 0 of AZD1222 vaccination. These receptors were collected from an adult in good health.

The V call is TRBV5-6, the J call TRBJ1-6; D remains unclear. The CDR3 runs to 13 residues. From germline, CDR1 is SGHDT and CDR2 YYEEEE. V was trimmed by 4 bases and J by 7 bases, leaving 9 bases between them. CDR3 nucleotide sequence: TGTGCCAGCAGCCTATCACGGAATTCACCCCTCCACTTT. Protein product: CASSLSRNSPLHF.

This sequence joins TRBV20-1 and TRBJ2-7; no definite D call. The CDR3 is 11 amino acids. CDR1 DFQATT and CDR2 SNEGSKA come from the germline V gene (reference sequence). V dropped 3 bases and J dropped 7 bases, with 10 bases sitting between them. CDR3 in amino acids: CSASAAEEQYF. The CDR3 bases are TGCAGTGCTAGTGCCGCGGAGGAGCAGTACTTC.

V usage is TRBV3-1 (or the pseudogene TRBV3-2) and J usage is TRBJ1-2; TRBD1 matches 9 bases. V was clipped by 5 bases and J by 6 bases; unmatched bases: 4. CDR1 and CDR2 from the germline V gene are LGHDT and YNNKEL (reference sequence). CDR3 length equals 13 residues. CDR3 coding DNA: TGTGCCAGCAGCTTAAGACAGGGGGATGGCTACACCTTC. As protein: CASSLRQGDGYTF.

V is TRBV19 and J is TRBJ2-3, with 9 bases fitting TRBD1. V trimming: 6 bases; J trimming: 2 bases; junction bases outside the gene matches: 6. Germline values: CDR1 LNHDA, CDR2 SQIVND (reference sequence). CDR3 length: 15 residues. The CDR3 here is CASSQQGALTDTQYF. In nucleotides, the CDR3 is TGTGCCAGTAGCCAACAGGGGGCCCTCACAGATACGCAGTATTTT.

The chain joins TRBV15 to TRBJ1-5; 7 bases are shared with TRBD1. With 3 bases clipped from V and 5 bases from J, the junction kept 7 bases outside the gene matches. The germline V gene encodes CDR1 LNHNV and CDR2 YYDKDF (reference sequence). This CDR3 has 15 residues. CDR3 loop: CATSSETGVYQPQHF. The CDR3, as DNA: TGTGCCACCAGCAGCGAAACAGGGGTGTATCAGCCCCAGCATTTT. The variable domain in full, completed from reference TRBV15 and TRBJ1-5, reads DAMVIQNPRYQVTQFGKPVTLSCSQTLNHNVMYWYQQKSSQAPKLLFHYYDKDFNNEADTPDNFQSRRPNTSFCFLDIRSPGLGDTAMYLCATSSETGVYQPQHFGDGTRLSIL.

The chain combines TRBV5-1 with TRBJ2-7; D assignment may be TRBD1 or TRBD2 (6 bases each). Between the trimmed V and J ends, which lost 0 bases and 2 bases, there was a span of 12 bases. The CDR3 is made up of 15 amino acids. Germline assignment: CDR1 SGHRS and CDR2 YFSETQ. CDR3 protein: CASSLDGGLAYEQYF. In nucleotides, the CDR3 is TGCGCCAGCAGCTTGGATGGGGGGCTAGCCTACGAGCAGTACTTC.

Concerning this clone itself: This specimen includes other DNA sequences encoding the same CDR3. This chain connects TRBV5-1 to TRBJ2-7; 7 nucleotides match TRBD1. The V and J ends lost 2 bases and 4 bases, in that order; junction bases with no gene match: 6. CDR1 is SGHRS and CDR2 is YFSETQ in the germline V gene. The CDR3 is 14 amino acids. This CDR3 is CASSLRQGKYEQYF. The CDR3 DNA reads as TGCGCCAGCAGCTTACGACAGGGTAAATACGAGCAGTACTTC.

CDR3: CASSLGRGLAGELFF. Written as DNA, the CDR3 is TGTGCCAGCAGCTTAGGCAGGGGGCTGGCCGGGGAGCTGTTTTTT. The J gene is TRBJ2-2, the V gene TRBV11-3; 8 nucleotides align to TRBD1. From germline, CDR1 is SGHNT and CDR2 YENEEA. CDR3 length: 15 residues. The ends lost 1 base at V and 6 bases at J; junction bases unmatched: 4.

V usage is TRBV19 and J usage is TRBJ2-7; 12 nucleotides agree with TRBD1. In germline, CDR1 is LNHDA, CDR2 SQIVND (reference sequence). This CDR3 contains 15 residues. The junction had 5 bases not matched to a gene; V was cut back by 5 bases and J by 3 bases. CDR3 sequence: CASSAGTGGVYEQYF. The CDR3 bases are TGTGCCAGTAGTGCCGGGACAGGGGGCGTCTACGAGCAGTACTTC.

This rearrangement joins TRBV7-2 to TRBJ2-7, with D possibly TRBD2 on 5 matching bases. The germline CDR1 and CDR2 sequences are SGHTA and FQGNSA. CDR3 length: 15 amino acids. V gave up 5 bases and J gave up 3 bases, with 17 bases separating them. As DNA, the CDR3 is TGTGCCAGCAGCAGGACCTCCTCTCGGGACTACGAGCAGTACTTC. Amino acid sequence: CASSRTSSRDYEQYF.

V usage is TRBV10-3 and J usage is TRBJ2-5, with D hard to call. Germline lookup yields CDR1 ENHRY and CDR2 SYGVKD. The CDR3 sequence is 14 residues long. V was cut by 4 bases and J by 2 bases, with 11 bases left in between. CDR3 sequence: CAISAPGLQETQYF. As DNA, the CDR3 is TGTGCCATCAGTGCTCCGGGCCTTCAAGAGACCCAGTACTTC.

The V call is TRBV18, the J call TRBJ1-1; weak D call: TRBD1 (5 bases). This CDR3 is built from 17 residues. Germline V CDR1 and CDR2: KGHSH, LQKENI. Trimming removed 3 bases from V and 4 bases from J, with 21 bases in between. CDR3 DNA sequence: TGTGCCAGCTCACCGACCACGGGCAGGGTGGACATCACTGAAGCTTTCTTT. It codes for CASSPTTGRVDITEAFF.